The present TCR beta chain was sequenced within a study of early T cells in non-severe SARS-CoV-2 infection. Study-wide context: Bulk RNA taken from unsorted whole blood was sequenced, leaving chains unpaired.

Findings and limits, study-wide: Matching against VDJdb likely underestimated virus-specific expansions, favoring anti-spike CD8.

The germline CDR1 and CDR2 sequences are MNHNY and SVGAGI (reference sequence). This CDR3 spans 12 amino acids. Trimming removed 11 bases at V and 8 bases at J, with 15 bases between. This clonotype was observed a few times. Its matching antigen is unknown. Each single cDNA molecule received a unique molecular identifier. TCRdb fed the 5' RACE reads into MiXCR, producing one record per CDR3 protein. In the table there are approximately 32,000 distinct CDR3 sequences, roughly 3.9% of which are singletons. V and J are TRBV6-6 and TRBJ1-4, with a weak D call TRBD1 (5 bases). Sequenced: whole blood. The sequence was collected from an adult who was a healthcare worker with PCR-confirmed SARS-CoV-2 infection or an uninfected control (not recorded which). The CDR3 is CACGGGEEKLFF. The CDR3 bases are TGTGCCTGCGGGGGGGGAGAGGAAAAACTGTTTTTT.